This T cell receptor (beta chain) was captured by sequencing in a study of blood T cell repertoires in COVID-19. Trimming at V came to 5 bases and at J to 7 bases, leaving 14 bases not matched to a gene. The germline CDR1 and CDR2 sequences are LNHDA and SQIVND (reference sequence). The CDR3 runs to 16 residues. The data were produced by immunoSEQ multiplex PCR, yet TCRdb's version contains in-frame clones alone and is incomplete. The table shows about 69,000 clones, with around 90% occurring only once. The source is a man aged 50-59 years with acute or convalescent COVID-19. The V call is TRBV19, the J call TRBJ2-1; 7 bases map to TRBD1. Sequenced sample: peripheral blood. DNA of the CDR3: TGTGCCAGTAGTCCCCTCCGAAGGACAGGACAGAATGAGCAGTTCTTC. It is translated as CASSPLRRTGQNEQFF.